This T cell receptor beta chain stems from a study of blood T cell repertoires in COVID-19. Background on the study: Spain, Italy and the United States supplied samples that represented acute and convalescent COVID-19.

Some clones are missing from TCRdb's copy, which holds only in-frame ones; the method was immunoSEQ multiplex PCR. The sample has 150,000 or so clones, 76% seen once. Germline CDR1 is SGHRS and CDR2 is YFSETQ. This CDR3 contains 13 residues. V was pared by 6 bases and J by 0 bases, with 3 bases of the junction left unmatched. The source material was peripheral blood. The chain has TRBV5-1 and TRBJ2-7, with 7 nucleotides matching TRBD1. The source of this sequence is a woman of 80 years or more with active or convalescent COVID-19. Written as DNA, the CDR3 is TGCGCCAGCACAAGGACAGGCTCCTACGAGCAGTACTTC. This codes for CASTRTGSYEQYF.